This TCR beta chain was sequenced for a study of blood T cells in healthy people across ages. The study, taken as a whole, reports: Whereas aged donors had fewer naive CD4+ cells, long-lived donors had more of them and higher diversity. Nothing was known about donor CMV status, and this possibly confounded expanded clonotype changes. Age showed a roughly linear inverse relationship with TCR beta diversity per million T cells.

As to this clonotype: Its target is not known.

The use of a sample-barcoded 5' primer and a J-beta primer mix characterized a second PCR of roughly 6 to 11 cycles. Through a template-switch adaptor with 12 random nucleotides, each cDNA molecule received a tag. TCRdb processed the 5' RACE reads anew with MiXCR; each CDR3 protein has one entry. Of about 2 million distinct CDR3 sequences listed, roughly 52% are singletons. V lost 10 bases and J lost 4, with 17 bases in between. Germline CDR1 and CDR2: MNHNY and SVGAGI (reference sequence). The CDR3 loop spans 15 amino acids. The chain joins TRBV6-6 to TRBJ1-6, with D perhaps matching TRBD1 (5 bases). Sequencing was done on a sample of blood. This sequence originates from a woman in her 40s in good health. CDR3 amino acids: CATSYEGPYNSPLHF. The DNA of the CDR3 is TGTGCCACCTCTTATGAGGGACCTTATAATTCACCCCTCCACTTT.